The clone carrying this T cell receptor beta chain came up a few times. Trimming cost V 0 bases and J 3 bases; bases outside gene matches: 8. In germline, CDR1 is MGHRA, CDR2 YSYEKL. This CDR3 contains 17 residues. This sample stems from a study of blood T cell repertoires in COVID-19. Sequenced by immunoSEQ multiplex PCR; TCRdb stores in-frame clones only, minus some. The data contain under 100,000 clones, around 83% of them seen just once; the ten biggest clones take up more than 2%. Sequenced sample: peripheral blood. V and J are TRBV4-1 and TRBJ2-3, with TRBD2 matching over 8 bases. The TCR sequence derives from a woman in her 70s with acute or convalescent COVID-19. CDR3 DNA: TGCGCCAGCAGCCAAGACCCCGGGACTAGTTCGACAGATACGCAGTATTTT. Protein sequence: CASSQDPGTSSTDTQYF.